Presented here are 31 T cell receptor beta chains from one specimen sequenced in a study of CD8 T cells in ankylosing spondylitis. TCRdb reprocessed the 5' RACE reads with MiXCR, giving one entry per CDR3 protein. The sample has approximately 440,000 distinct CDR3 sequences, more than 15% seen once. Study findings and constraints: Seemingly characteristic of ankylosing spondylitis blood was a TCR beta motif consisting of 7 or 8 highly homologous variants.

The antigens for these receptors are not known. Sequencing input: blood, either unsorted or a sorted T cell fraction (not recorded which). These receptors were obtained from a male donor with ankylosing spondylitis.

A few counts support this clonotype. The chain joins TRBV7-3 to TRBJ2-5; tentatively, D is TRBD2 (5 bases). The germline V gene encodes CDR1 SGHTA and CDR2 FQGTGA. The CDR3 has 14 residues. The V gene lost 1 base and the J gene lost 9 bases, with 15 bases spanning the gap. DNA of the CDR3: TGTGCCAGCAGCTTAATGCGGGTCCCTCGGGCCCAGTACTTC. Translation gives CASSLMRVPRAQYF.

The V and J genes are TRBV9 and TRBJ1-6, with 7 bases fitting TRBD1. The CDR3 consists of 15 residues. Germline V gives CDR1 SGDLS, CDR2 YYNGEE. V shed 7 bases, J shed 7 bases, and the junction held 11 bases outside the gene matches. The CDR3 DNA sequence: TGTGCCAGCCGCCGGGACAGTACTCCCAATTCACCCCTCCACTTT. The encoded protein is CASRRDSTPNSPLHF. The full variable domain, its missing parts supplied by reference TRBV9 and TRBJ1-6, is DSGVTQTPKHLITATGQRVTLRCSPRSGDLSVYWYQQSLDQGLQFLIQYYNGEERAKGNILERFSAQQFPDLHSELNLSSLELGDSALYFCASRRDSTPNSPLHFGNGTRLTVT.

This clonotype has only a few counts. The gene calls are TRBV6-1 and TRBJ1-1; D remains ambiguous. V gave up 8 bases and J gave up 1 base, with 11 bases separating them. Germline loops: CDR1 MNHNS, CDR2 SASEGT. This CDR3 has 13 residues. CDR3 nucleotides: TGTGCCAGCTTGGTTCCCAGGAACACTGAAGCTTTCTTT. This translates into CASLVPRNTEAFF.

The gene calls are TRBV12-5 and TRBJ1-3; D perhaps matches TRBD1 (5 bases). V lost 3 bases and J lost 9, with 15 bases in between. Per germline, CDR1 LGHNT and CDR2 FRNRAP. This CDR3 is built from 14 residues. The CDR3 protein is CASGLDSAGGTIYF. The CDR3 DNA is TGTGCTAGTGGTTTAGACAGCGCCGGAGGCACCATATATTTT.

The gene calls are TRBV6-1 and TRBJ2-1; D possibly corresponds to TRBD1 (5 bases). V was pared by 5 bases and J by 9 bases, with 11 bases between. Germline values: CDR1 MNHNS, CDR2 SASEGT. This CDR3 spans 12 amino acids. CDR3 protein: CASSFSRVEQFF. The CDR3, as DNA: TGTGCCAGCAGTTTTAGCAGGGTTGAGCAGTTCTTC.

This clonotype was observed a few times. This rearrangement joins TRBV29-1 to TRBJ1-1, with 8 bases matching TRBD1. Germline values: CDR1 SQVTM, CDR2 ANQGSEA. Unmatched junction bases numbered 17, after V lost 4 bases and J lost 10 bases. This CDR3 region has 15 residues. The CDR3 DNA reads TGCAGCGTTGTAATTATGGGGAACAGGGGGTTCGGAGCTTTCTTT. Residues: CSVVIMGNRGFGAFF.

The rearrangement links TRBV5-6 to TRBJ2-2; 12 bases agree with TRBD2. The germline CDR1 and CDR2 sequences are SGHDT and YYEEEE. The CDR3 totals 17 residues. Trimming took 4 bases from V and 6 from J; bases not matched to a gene: 10. The CDR3 loop reads CASSRRLAGVTPGELFF. The CDR3 nucleotides are TGTGCCAGCAGCAGGAGACTAGCGGGAGTGACGCCCGGGGAGCTGTTTTTT.

The chain recombines TRBV29-1 with TRBJ1-4; D not certain. Trimming removed 3 bases at V and 8 bases at J, with 22 bases between. The CDR3 loop spans 16 amino acids. Germline assignment: CDR1 SQVTM and CDR2 ANQGSEA. CDR3 coding DNA: TGCAGCGTTGAGCCCTTACCGGGCCGAGTGCGGGAAAAACTGTTTTTT. Its protein is CSVEPLPGRVREKLFF.

The rearrangement links TRBV20-1 to TRBJ2-3, with D possibly matching TRBD2 (5 bases). The ends were cut back, 2 bases at V and 4 bases at J, with 16 bases in the middle. The CDR3 spans 15 residues. Germline lookup yields CDR1 DFQATT and CDR2 SNEGSKA (reference sequence). Written as DNA, the CDR3 is TGCAGTGCTAGATTCCCGGGATATCGCGCAGATACGCAGTATTTT. This translates into CSARFPGYRADTQYF.

This clonotype has just a few counts. The V gene is TRBV2, the J gene TRBJ2-2; D is perhaps TRBD1 or TRBD2 (6 bases each). Germline assignment: CDR1 SNHLY and CDR2 FYNNEI. The CDR3 runs 17 residues. Trimming removed 6 bases at V and 2 bases at J, with 19 bases between. In DNA form, the CDR3 reads TGTGCCAGCAGGCGAGGGGGGCACACGGTAAACACCGGGGAGCTGTTTTTT. Protein: CASRRGGHTVNTGELFF.

V usage is TRBV18 and J usage is TRBJ1-1; no reliable D call. Germline CDR1 and CDR2: KGHSH and LQKENI. This CDR3 is 15 amino acids long. Trimming pared 6 bases from V and 0 bases from J, leaving 14 bases between. The DNA of the CDR3 is TGTGCCAGCTCTCCCCCGGCAGGCTTGAACACTGAAGCTTTCTTT. It yields the protein CASSPPAGLNTEAFF.

This clonotype came up many times. At one of its ends the junction is not consistent with the germline gene, which may arise from a read error. The chain uses TRBV12-3 or TRBV12-4 and TRBJ2-5; 13 nucleotides agree with TRBD2. The length of the CDR3 is 12 residues. CDR3 amino acids: CASRGTSGAGHF. CDR3 in DNA: TGTGCCAGCAGAGGGACTAGCGGGGCTGGACACTTC.

The CDR3 DNA reads as TGTGCCTGGACCGGGGCCTCCTTTATGAACACTGAAGCTTTCTTT. This gives the protein CAWTGASFMNTEAFF. The chain employs TRBV30 and TRBJ1-1; D is perhaps TRBD1 (5 bases). Germline lookup yields CDR1 GTSNPN and CDR2 SVGIG (reference sequence). Trimming stripped 4 bases from V and 0 bases from J, with 15 bases between. CDR3 length: 15 amino acids.

About this clonotype: The CDR3 does not close with the conserved phenylalanine or tryptophan, likely indicating a read error. This chain links TRBV14 with TRBJ2-7; 8 bases are shared with TRBD1. CDR1 and CDR2 (germline): SGHDN, FVKESK. The V segment lost 3 bases and the J segment 1 base; nucleotides outside the gene matches: 5. The CDR3 consists of 15 residues. The CDR3 DNA follows: TGTGCCAGCAGCCACCGGGACAGGCGATCCTACGAGCAGTACTCC. Translated, it gives CASSHRDRRSYEQYS.

The chain recombines TRBV9 with TRBJ1-3, with a tentative D call TRBD1 (5 bases). The CDR3 is 15 amino acids. Germline V gene lookup returns CDR1 SGDLS and CDR2 YYNGEE. The germline V and J ends were trimmed by 0 bases and 1 base, with 8 bases remaining between them. The CDR3 sequence: CASSVVAGSGNTIYF. CDR3 in DNA: TGTGCCAGCAGCGTAGTAGCAGGGTCTGGAAACACCATATATTTT.

This clonotype was seen only a few times. This chain uses TRBV11-1 with TRBJ2-7; D possibly corresponds to TRBD1 (6 bases). Germline V gene sequence: CDR1 SGHAT, CDR2 FQDESV (reference sequence). The CDR3 is 13 residues long. With 1 base removed from V and 4 bases from J, the gap between germline ends came to 8 bases. For the CDR3, the DNA is TGTGCCAGCAGCTTAGAGGACAGATACGAGCAGTACTTC. Translating it yields CASSLEDRYEQYF. Together with reference TRBV11-1 and TRBJ2-7, the CDR3 gives the full variable domain: EAEVAQSPRYKITEKSQAVAFWCDPISGHATLYWYRQILGQGPELLVQFQDESVVDDSQLPKDRFSAERLKGVDSTLKIQPAELGDSAMYLCASSLEDRYEQYFGPGTRLTVT.

In its sample, this clonotype was seen a few times. J is TRBJ1-2 and V is TRBV24-1, with 8 bases aligning to TRBD1. Germline V lookup: CDR1 KGHDR, CDR2 SFDVKD. With 3 bases clipped from V and 4 bases from J, the junction kept 3 bases outside the gene matches. The CDR3 is 14 amino acids. CDR3: CATSDQDRGYGYTF. The CDR3, as DNA: TGTGCCACCAGTGATCAAGACAGGGGCTATGGCTACACCTTC.

The sample holds a few counts of this clonotype. The chain couples TRBV28 to TRBJ1-5; D remains ambiguous. V lost 8 bases and J lost 3, with 11 bases in between. Looked up from germline, CDR1 is MDHEN and CDR2 is SYDVKM. This CDR3 region has 13 residues. The CDR3 DNA reads as TGTGCCAGCGCGTCAGTTCTCAATCAGCCCCAGCATTTT. Residues: CASASVLNQPQHF.

The chain links TRBV9 to TRBJ2-3, with 10 bases identical to TRBD2. This CDR3 has 15 residues. The germline CDR1 and CDR2 sequences are SGDLS and YYNGEE. Trimming took 4 bases from V and 4 from J; bases not matched to a gene: 6. CDR3 sequence reads: CASSLAGVVADTQYF. The CDR3 nucleotides are TGTGCCAGCAGCCTAGCGGGAGTGGTGGCAGATACGCAGTATTTT.

This clonotype was observed at least ten times. This sequence joins TRBV5-5 and TRBJ2-2; the match to TRBD1 covers 7 bases. V lost 2 bases, J lost 2 bases, and 3 bases stayed unmatched. This CDR3 comprises 15 residues. The germline V gene encodes CDR1 SGHKS and CDR2 YYEKEE (reference sequence). The CDR3 DNA follows: TGTGCCAGCAGCTTTAGGGACAGCAACACCGGGGAGCTGTTTTTT. The encoded protein is CASSFRDSNTGELFF.

The chain combines TRBV6-1 with TRBJ2-7; 9 bases map to TRBD2. The germline V gene has CDR1 MNHNS and CDR2 SASEGT. The length of the CDR3 is 13 residues. The V and J ends lost 11 bases and 1 base, in that order; junction bases with no gene match: 6. The CDR3 nucleotides read TGTGCCGGCCGCGGGGGGGGTTCCTACGAGCAGTACTTC. This gives the protein CAGRGGGSYEQYF.

This clonotype was seen only a few times. The gene calls are TRBV20-1 and TRBJ2-3; D possibly uses TRBD1 or TRBD2 (6 bases each). V lost 0 bases and J lost 0, with 16 bases in between. The germline V gene has CDR1 DFQATT and CDR2 SNEGSKA (reference sequence). This CDR3 spans 17 amino acids. Written as DNA, the CDR3 is TGCAGTGCTAGAGATAGGAGGGGGGCCTTGAGCACAGATACGCAGTATTTT. Protein: CSARDRRGALSTDTQYF.

This chain connects TRBV5-1 to TRBJ1-1; 7 bases fit TRBD1. With V trimmed by 3 bases and J by 0 bases, 8 bases remained unmatched. The germline gives CDR1 SGHRS, CDR2 YFSETQ. This CDR3 is 16 amino acids long. CDR3 region: CASSSLRDRVNTEAFF. CDR3 nucleotides: TGCGCCAGCAGCTCTCTCCGGGACAGAGTGAACACTGAAGCTTTCTTT.

The sample holds many counts of this clonotype. The chain joins TRBV12-3 or TRBV12-4 to TRBJ1-6; D may be TRBD1 (5 bases). Deletions cut 7 bases from V and 7 bases from J, with 17 bases between. This CDR3 is 15 amino acids long. The CDR3 loop reads CASTPQGSSNSPLHF. The CDR3 nucleotides read TGTGCCAGCACCCCGCAGGGTTCGTCCAATTCACCCCTCCACTTT.

Only a few counts were recorded for this clonotype. The chain employs TRBV27 and TRBJ2-2; maybe TRBD1 (6 bases). Trimming removed 4 bases from V and 4 bases from J, with 13 bases in between. CDR3 length equals 15 residues. CDR1 MNHEY and CDR2 SMNVEV come from the germline V gene (reference sequence). This CDR3 reads CASSSTGLGTGELFF. DNA for the CDR3: TGTGCCAGCAGTTCCACAGGGTTGGGCACCGGGGAGCTGTTTTTT.

This clonotype was counted many times. CDR3 sequence: CASSPKQGVQGGTGELFF. CDR3 bases: TGTGCCAGCAGCCCTAAACAAGGAGTCCAAGGAGGCACCGGGGAGCTGTTTTTT. The chain combines TRBV14 with TRBJ2-2; tentative D call: TRBD2 (5 bases). The CDR3 covers 18 residues. Trimming cost V 4 bases and J 4 bases, with 22 bases left between them. CDR1 and CDR2 (germline): SGHDN, FVKESK.

The chain joins TRBV28 to TRBJ1-1; 9 positions match TRBD1. The germline V gene encodes CDR1 MDHEN and CDR2 SYDVKM. The CDR3 has 15 residues. V was clipped by 5 bases and J by 5 bases; unmatched bases: 9. The CDR3 region is CASSPSGTGRTEAFF. The CDR3 region has the DNA TGTGCCAGCAGTCCATCCGGGACAGGGAGAACTGAAGCTTTCTTT. The complete variable domain, with remaining parts taken from reference TRBV28 and TRBJ1-1, reads DVKVTQSSRYLVKRTGEKVFLECVQDMDHENMFWYRQDPGLGLRLIYFSYDVKMKEKGDIPEGYSVSREKKERFSLILESASTNQTSMYLCASSPSGTGRTEAFFGQGTRLTVV.

V is TRBV2 and J is TRBJ2-5; the D is unclear. CDR3 length equals 15 residues. Trimming shortened V by 1 base and J by 3 bases, and 12 bases separated the two germline ends. Germline V lookup: CDR1 SNHLY, CDR2 FYNNEI. The CDR3 is CASSEGELGEETQYF. The CDR3 region has the DNA TGTGCCAGCAGTGAAGGAGAGTTGGGTGAAGAGACCCAGTACTTC.

The chain has TRBV6-1 and TRBJ1-2; 9 positions agree with TRBD1. Germline V gene data show CDR1 as MNHNS and CDR2 as SASEGT. This CDR3 spans 15 amino acids. Trimming cost V 4 bases and J 1 base; bases outside gene matches: 4. The CDR3 spells CASSVRQGVNYGYTF. The CDR3 DNA follows: TGTGCCAGCAGTGTACGACAGGGGGTTAACTATGGCTACACCTTC.

This clonotype was seen more than once but under ten times. V and J are TRBV5-1 and TRBJ1-2, with a possible D match to TRBD1 (5 bases). The V gene lost 0 bases and the J gene lost 3 bases, with 12 bases spanning the gap. The CDR3 has 15 amino acids. Germline V CDR1 and CDR2: SGHRS, YFSETQ. The CDR3 spells CASSLVRDRDYGYTF. As DNA, the CDR3 is TGCGCCAGCAGCTTGGTCCGGGACCGAGACTATGGCTACACCTTC.

This clonotype was counted between two and nine times. The chain is built from TRBV20-1 and TRBJ1-1; D remains unclear. CDR1 is DFQATT and CDR2 is SNEGSKA in the germline V gene (reference sequence). This CDR3 is built from 15 residues. V dropped 1 base and J dropped 4 bases, with 16 bases sitting between them. In nucleotides, the CDR3 is TGCAGTGCTAGAGGTGGCGGTGGGATTGGCACTGAAGCTTTCTTT. This encodes CSARGGGGIGTEAFF.